This T cell receptor beta chain appears in the sequencing data of a study of blood T cell repertoires in COVID-19. Generated by immunoSEQ multiplex PCR, the TCRdb table keeps only in-frame clones and is missing some. The sample records approximately 56,000 clones, over 80% being singletons. V was trimmed by 0 bases and J by 0 bases, leaving 11 bases between them. The CDR3 is 17 amino acids. Germline V gene lookup returns CDR1 SGHDN and CDR2 FVKESK. This TCR derives from a man between 65 and 80 years old with active COVID-19. Sequencing was done on a sample of peripheral blood. The V and J genes are TRBV14 and TRBJ2-2; unclear D gene. CDR3 nucleotide sequence: TGTGCCAGCAGCCAAGATCTAGGCATAGCGAACACCGGGGAGCTGTTTTTT. Protein sequence: CASSQDLGIANTGELFF. The full variable domain, in which reference TRBV14 and TRBJ2-2 provide the parts outside the CDR3, is EAGVTQFPSHSVIEKGQTVTLRCDPISGHDNLYWYRRVMGKEIKFLLHFVKESKQDESGMPNNRFLAERTGGTYSTLKVQPAELEDSGVYFCASSQDLGIANTGELFFGEGSRLTVL.